This T cell receptor (beta chain) is from a study of T cells expressing NK-cell markers. Overall study context: Seven of the eight sequenced donors were classified as HCMV-seropositive, and one was classified as seronegative.

UMI-tagged 5'RACE template switching yielded the TCR beta cDNA. One entry per CDR3 protein, without DNA, is what TCRdb gives after re-calling the 5' RACE reads. Recorded here are about 160,000 distinct CDR3 sequences; the top ten clones represent 20%. CDR1 and CDR2 from the germline V gene are LGHDT and YNNKEL (reference sequence). This CDR3 has 15 amino acids. Material: blood T cells: a sorted CD56 or NKG2C T cell subset, CD4+ or CD8+ T cells, or bulk PBMC T cells (not recorded which). This clonotype originated in a man aged 18-75 years in good health. V is TRBV3-1 and J is TRBJ2-5; TCRdb indicates TRBD1, and absent DNA this call remains unverified. CDR3 amino acids: CASSSGFGQEETQYF.